A single sample is the source of the 24 T cell receptor beta chains below, sequenced in a study of response to subunit inactivated influenza vaccine. TCRdb recomputed calls from the RT-PCR reads with MiXCR, one row per CDR3 protein. Among around 540,000 distinct CDR3 sequences listed, about 12% were seen once. The sequenced sample was PBMCs from blood, obtained on the day of vaccination. These receptor sequences come from a man aged 50-60 years who received an inactivated influenza vaccine.

The table lists this clonotype with a few counts. V and J are TRBV5-1 and TRBJ1-1; D gene ambiguous. This CDR3 is built from 15 residues. CDR1 and CDR2 (germline): SGHRS, YFSETQ. Trimming shortened V by 2 bases and J by 1 base, and 12 bases separated the two germline ends. CDR3: CASSFTSRTNTEAFF. The CDR3 DNA sequence: TGCGCCAGCAGCTTCACATCTAGAACGAACACTGAAGCTTTCTTT.

This clonotype turned up a few times. In DNA form, the CDR3 reads TGTGCCAGCAGTCAGCTGAGGGGGGAGCAGTACTTC. As protein: CASSQLRGEQYF. The rearrangement links TRBV6-6 to TRBJ2-7; possible D gene TRBD1, 6 bases. The CDR3 length is 12 residues. CDR1 is MNHNY and CDR2 is SVGAGI in the germline V gene (reference sequence). Trimming removed 5 bases from V and 7 bases from J, with 12 bases in between.

This chain connects TRBV29-1 to TRBJ2-3, with D perhaps TRBD2 (6 bases). The CDR3 sequence is 15 residues long. Germline CDR1 and CDR2: SQVTM and ANQGSEA. V dropped 6 bases and J dropped 1 base, with 17 bases sitting between them. CDR3 DNA sequence: TGCAGCGTAGGACCCCCCGGGGGTGGCACAGATACGCAGTATTTT. Translated, it gives CSVGPPGGGTDTQYF.

This clonotype was counted between two and nine times. The rearrangement joins TRBV3-1 to TRBJ2-7; either TRBD1 or TRBD2 may fit D (7 bases each). Germline lookup yields CDR1 LGHDT and CDR2 YNNKEL (reference sequence). This CDR3 region has 15 residues. The germline V and J ends were trimmed by 2 bases and 2 bases, with 13 bases remaining between them. For the CDR3, the DNA is TGTGCCAGCAGCCAACTTGCAGGGGGGGCCTACGAGCAGTACTTC. This gives the protein CASSQLAGGAYEQYF.

The V and J genes are TRBV5-1 and TRBJ2-7; D ambiguous. In germline, CDR1 is SGHRS, CDR2 YFSETQ. Deletions cut 1 base from V and 0 bases from J, with 11 bases between. The length of the CDR3 is 15 residues. This CDR3 reads CASSLTGSFSYEQYF. The CDR3 DNA reads TGCGCCAGCAGCTTGACGGGCAGCTTCTCCTACGAGCAGTACTTC.

V gene TRBV10-3 combines with J gene TRBJ2-7, with 7 bases that match TRBD1. The germline CDR1 and CDR2 sequences are ENHRY and SYGVKD. The CDR3 has 11 residues. Losses at the gene ends were 11 bases for V and 2 bases for J; bases not matched to a gene: 3. This chain's CDR3 is CAVGTAYEQYF. The CDR3 DNA reads as TGTGCCGTGGGGACAGCCTACGAGCAGTACTTC.

This clonotype has at least ten counts. This chain links TRBV13 with TRBJ1-5, with D perhaps TRBD1 (6 bases). Germline CDR1 PRHDT, CDR2 FYEKMQ (reference sequence). The CDR3 is 14 amino acids. The V gene lost 5 bases and the J gene lost 8 bases, with 16 bases spanning the gap. The CDR3: CASSAGGAVEPQHF. CDR3 DNA sequence: TGTGCCAGCAGCGCGGGGGGGGCCGTGGAGCCCCAGCATTTT.

This clonotype has more than one count but fewer than ten. J is TRBJ1-1 and V is TRBV4-1; D unresolved. Deletions cut 8 bases from V and 2 bases from J, with 12 bases between. Germline V gives CDR1 MGHRA, CDR2 YSYEKL. This CDR3 region has 13 residues. The CDR3 sequence: CASGRRLNTEAFF. Here the CDR3 DNA reads TGCGCCAGCGGACGCAGGTTAAACACTGAAGCTTTCTTT.

The V call is TRBV11-2, the J call TRBJ2-5, with a possible D match to TRBD2 (5 bases). The CDR3 extends over 16 amino acids. Trimming stripped 1 base from V and 1 base from J, with 13 bases between. Germline CDR1 and CDR2: SGHAT and FQNNGV. This CDR3 is CASSLALASTQETQYF. In DNA, the CDR3 is TGTGCCAGCAGCTTAGCCCTAGCTTCCACCCAAGAGACCCAGTACTTC.

The CDR3 region has the DNA TGTGCCAGCAGCTCGAGGACGGATTCACCCCTCCACTTT. Amino acid sequence: CASSSRTDSPLHF. This sequence joins TRBV11-2 and TRBJ1-6; D gene unclear. The V end was cut by 4 bases, the J end by 8 bases, with 9 bases between. The V gene's germline CDR1 is SGHAT and CDR2 FQNNGV. The length of the CDR3 is 13 residues. Looking up the rest from reference TRBV11-2 and TRBJ1-6 gives the full variable domain: EAGVAQSPRYKIIEKRQSVAFWCNPISGHATLYWYQQILGQGPKLLIQFQNNGVVDDSQLPKDRFSAERLKGVDSTLKIQPAKLEDSAVYLCASSSRTDSPLHFGNGTRLTVT.

The table lists this clonotype with many counts. This chain uses TRBV4-1 with TRBJ1-1; 7 nucleotides align to TRBD1. The CDR3 is made up of 12 amino acids. Germline V CDR1 and CDR2: MGHRA, YSYEKL. J was trimmed by 10 bases and V by 0 bases; bases with no gene match: 2. The CDR3 sequence: CASSQDRTGAFF. CDR3 in DNA: TGCGCCAGCAGCCAAGATCGGACAGGAGCTTTCTTT.

This clonotype was counted a few times. The rearrangement joins TRBV2 to TRBJ2-5; 9 nucleotides line up with TRBD1. This CDR3 is 14 amino acids long. V lost 4 bases, J lost 5 bases, and 5 bases stayed unmatched. Per germline, CDR1 SNHLY and CDR2 FYNNEI. CDR3 coding DNA: TGTGCCAGCAGTGGACAGGGGGTTTTGGAGACCCAGTACTTC. It is translated as CASSGQGVLETQYF.

The rearrangement uses TRBV6-1 and TRBJ2-7; D is perhaps TRBD1 or TRBD2 (6 bases each). Germline V CDR1 and CDR2: MNHNS, SASEGT. V was trimmed by 5 bases and J by 6 bases, leaving 14 bases between them. This CDR3 has 13 amino acids. DNA of the CDR3: TGTGCCAGCAGTAGGGGGGTTTTACTCGAGCAGTACTTC. It yields the protein CASSRGVLLEQYF.

In the case of this clonotype: A read error may be the cause here, since a much bigger clone is one base away. This rearrangement joins TRBV2 to TRBJ2-4, with D unresolved. In germline, CDR1 is SNHLY, CDR2 FYNNEI. The CDR3 covers 13 residues. Trimming left V 6 bases short and J 4 bases short, with 10 bases between. This CDR3 reads CASSIQCKNIQYF. Here the CDR3 DNA reads TGTGCCAGCAGCATTCAGTGTAAAAACATTCAGTACTTC. The whole variable domain, remainder taken from reference TRBV2 and TRBJ2-4, is EPEVTQTPSHQVTQMGQEVILRCVPISNHLYFYWYRQILGQKVEFLVSFYNNEISEKSEIFDDQFSVERPDGSNFTLKIRSTKLEDSAMYFCASSIQCKNIQYFGAGTRLSVL.

This clonotype was seen many times. This sequence joins TRBV29-1 and TRBJ2-3; D possibly corresponds to TRBD2 (6 bases). Germline CDR1 and CDR2: SQVTM and ANQGSEA. This CDR3 is 17 amino acids long. Trimming left V 3 bases short and J 2 bases short, with 21 bases between. The CDR3 region is CSVDDPDQGGNTDTQYF. The DNA for the CDR3 is TGCAGCGTTGACGACCCGGACCAGGGAGGTAACACAGATACGCAGTATTTT.

This clonotype was detected only a few times. This CDR3 reads CASHILTGPTGYTF. The CDR3 region has the DNA TGTGCCAGCCACATCTTGACAGGCCCCACTGGCTACACCTTC. V usage is TRBV5-6 and J usage is TRBJ1-2; a weak D match, TRBD1 (6 bases). The CDR3 spans 14 residues. The germline V gene has CDR1 SGHDT and CDR2 YYEEEE. V shed 7 bases and J shed 7 bases, with 20 bases lying between them.

This clonotype was counted only a few times. The CDR3 DNA follows: TGTGCCAGCAGCTTAATAGGCGGGGCAGCAGATACGCAGTATTTT. Its translation: CASSLIGGAADTQYF. V is TRBV7-6 and J is TRBJ2-3; D might be TRBD2 (6 bases). The germline V gene encodes CDR1 SGHVS and CDR2 FNYEAQ. Trimming cost V 2 bases and J 4 bases, with 13 bases left between them. The CDR3 totals 15 residues.

This clonotype showed up just a few times. The chain employs TRBV2 and TRBJ2-1; 7 bases are a match to TRBD1. Per the germline V gene, CDR1 is SNHLY and CDR2 is FYNNEI. This CDR3 is built from 16 residues. Trimming at V came to 3 bases and at J to 2 bases, leaving 7 bases not matched to a gene. The CDR3 here is CASSDPPGQPYNEQFF. In DNA form, the CDR3 reads TGTGCCAGCAGTGATCCCCCGGGACAGCCCTACAATGAGCAGTTCTTC.

This clonotype has ten or more counts. V is TRBV6-1 and J is TRBJ2-5, with D unresolved. V lost 5 bases to trimming and J lost 5 bases, with 15 bases between them. From germline, CDR1 is MNHNS and CDR2 SASEGT. The CDR3 runs 14 residues. This CDR3 is CASSPGVRDETQYF. The CDR3 DNA follows: TGTGCCAGCAGTCCCGGAGTTAGGGATGAGACCCAGTACTTC.

This clonotype came up a few times. The chain is built from TRBV6-2 or TRBV6-3 and TRBJ2-7; D tentatively reads TRBD1 or TRBD2 (6 bases each). The ends were cut back, 5 bases at V and 5 bases at J, with 16 bases in the middle. The CDR3 runs 14 residues. Looked up from germline, CDR1 is MNHEY and CDR2 is SVGEGT. The CDR3 nucleotides read TGTGCCAGCAGTACAGGGAGGCGACCGGACGAGCAGTACTTC. This codes for CASSTGRRPDEQYF.

The chain employs TRBV5-5 and TRBJ1-5, with 9 bases identical to TRBD1. Germline V gives CDR1 SGHKS, CDR2 YYEKEE (reference sequence). J lost 6 bases, V lost 4 bases, and 8 bases had no gene match. The CDR3 contains 15 residues. This CDR3 reads CASSTTGGVGQPQHF. Here the CDR3 DNA reads TGTGCCAGCAGCACGACAGGGGGAGTAGGTCAGCCCCAGCATTTT. Using reference TRBV5-5 and TRBJ1-5 for the parts outside the CDR3, the full variable domain is DAGVTQSPTHLIKTRGQQVTLRCSPISGHKSVSWYQQVLGQGPQFIFQYYEKEERGRGNFPDRFSARQFPNYSSELNVNALLLGDSALYLCASSTTGGVGQPQHFGDGTRLSIL.

There are a few counts of this clonotype. The J gene is TRBJ2-1, the V gene TRBV11-1; TRBD2 matches at 14 bases. J lost 2 bases, V lost 1 base, and 4 bases had no gene match. This CDR3 comprises 18 residues. CDR1 is SGHAT, CDR2 FQDESV, per germline (reference sequence). The CDR3 nucleotides are TGTGCCAGCAGCTTAGAGACTAGCGGGGGGGCTGCCTACAATGAGCAGTTCTTC. It specifies CASSLETSGGAAYNEQFF.

This chain connects TRBV20-1 to TRBJ1-5; D is ambiguous. With 1 base removed from V and 0 bases from J, the gap between germline ends came to 10 bases. Germline CDR1 reads DFQATT; CDR2 reads SNEGSKA (reference sequence). The length of the CDR3 is 15 residues. CDR3 in DNA: TGCAGTGCTAGAGTCCTGACGAATAGCAATCAGCCCCAGCATTTT. Translated: CSARVLTNSNQPQHF.

This clonotype occurred once. This chain connects TRBV6-2 or TRBV6-3 to TRBJ2-3, with D possibly called TRBD1 or TRBD2 (5 bases each). Germline V gene lookup returns CDR1 MNHEY and CDR2 SVGEGT. CDR3 length equals 16 residues. Trimming pared 8 bases from V and 3 bases from J, leaving 21 bases between. The CDR3 loop reads CASSSRARDATDTQYF. In DNA, the CDR3 is TGTGCCAGCTCCTCGAGGGCCCGGGACGCAACAGATACGCAGTATTTT.